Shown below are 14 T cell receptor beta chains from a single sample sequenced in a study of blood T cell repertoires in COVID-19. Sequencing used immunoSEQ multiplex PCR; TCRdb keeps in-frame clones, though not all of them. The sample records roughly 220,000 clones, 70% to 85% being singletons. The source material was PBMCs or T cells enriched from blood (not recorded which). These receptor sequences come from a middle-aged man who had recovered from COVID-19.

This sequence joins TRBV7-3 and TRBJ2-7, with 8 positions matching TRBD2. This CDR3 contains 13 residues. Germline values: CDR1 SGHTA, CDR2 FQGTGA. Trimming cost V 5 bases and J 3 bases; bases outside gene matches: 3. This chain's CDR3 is CASSPGGNYEQYF. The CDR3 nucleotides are TGTGCCAGCAGCCCGGGGGGGAACTACGAGCAGTACTTC.

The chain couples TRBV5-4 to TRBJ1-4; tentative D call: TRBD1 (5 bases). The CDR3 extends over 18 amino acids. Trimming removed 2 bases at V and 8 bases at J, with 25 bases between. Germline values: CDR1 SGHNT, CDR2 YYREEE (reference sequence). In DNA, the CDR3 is TGTGCCAGCAGCTTCCCACCCCGGAAGACAGTCCTTGGGGAAAAACTGTTTTTT. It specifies CASSFPPRKTVLGEKLFF.

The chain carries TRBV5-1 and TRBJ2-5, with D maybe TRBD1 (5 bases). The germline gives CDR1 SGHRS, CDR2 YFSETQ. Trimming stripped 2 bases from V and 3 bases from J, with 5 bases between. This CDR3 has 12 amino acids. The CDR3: CASSLGEETQYF. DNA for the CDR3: TGCGCCAGCAGCTTAGGGGAAGAGACCCAGTACTTC.

In nucleotides, the CDR3 is TGTGCCACCAGCTCTCTAGCAGCGGGGGAGGGCTCCTACAATGAGCAGTTCTTC. This gives the protein CATSSLAAGEGSYNEQFF. The rearrangement links TRBV15 to TRBJ2-1; 8 bases are a match to TRBD2. Germline trimming cut 5 bases from V and 0 bases from J; bases unmatched to any gene: 12. This CDR3 spans 18 amino acids. Germline V gene lookup returns CDR1 LNHNV and CDR2 YYDKDF (reference sequence).

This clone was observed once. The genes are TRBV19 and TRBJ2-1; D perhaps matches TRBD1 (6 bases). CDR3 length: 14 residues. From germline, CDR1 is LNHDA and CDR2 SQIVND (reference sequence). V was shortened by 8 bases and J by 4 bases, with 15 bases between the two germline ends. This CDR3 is CASGQYLKYNEQFF. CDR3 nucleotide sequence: TGTGCCAGTGGACAGTACCTAAAGTACAATGAGCAGTTCTTC.

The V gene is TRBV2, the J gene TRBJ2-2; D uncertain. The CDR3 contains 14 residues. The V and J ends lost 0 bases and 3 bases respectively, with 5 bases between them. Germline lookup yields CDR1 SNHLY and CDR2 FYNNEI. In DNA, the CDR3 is TGTGCCAGCAGTGAAGCAAGCCACACCGGGGAGCTGTTTTTT. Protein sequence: CASSEASHTGELFF.

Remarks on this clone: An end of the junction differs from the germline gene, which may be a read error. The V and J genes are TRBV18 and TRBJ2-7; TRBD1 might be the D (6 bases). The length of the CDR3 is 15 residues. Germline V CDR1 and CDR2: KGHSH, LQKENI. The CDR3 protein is CASSPMAQGSSEQYF. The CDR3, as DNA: TGTGCCAGCTCACCAATGGCCCAGGGGTCCTCCGAGCAGTACTTC.

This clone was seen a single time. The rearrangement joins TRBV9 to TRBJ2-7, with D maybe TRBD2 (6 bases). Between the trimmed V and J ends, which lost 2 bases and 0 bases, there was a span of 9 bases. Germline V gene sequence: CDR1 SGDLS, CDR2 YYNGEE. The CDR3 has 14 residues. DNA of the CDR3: TGTGCCAGCAGCGTGGGACTGAACTCCTACGAGCAGTACTTC. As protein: CASSVGLNSYEQYF.

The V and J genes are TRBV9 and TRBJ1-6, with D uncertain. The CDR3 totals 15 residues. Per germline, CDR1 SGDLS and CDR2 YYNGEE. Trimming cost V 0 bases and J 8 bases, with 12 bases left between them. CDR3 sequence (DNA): TGTGCCAGCAGCGTAGATGGCAGAGCGGATTCACCCCTCCACTTT. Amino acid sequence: CASSVDGRADSPLHF.

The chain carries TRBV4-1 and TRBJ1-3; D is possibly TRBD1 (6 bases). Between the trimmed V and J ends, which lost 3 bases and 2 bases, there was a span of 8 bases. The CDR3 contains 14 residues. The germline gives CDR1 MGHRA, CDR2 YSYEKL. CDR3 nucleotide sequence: TGCGCCAGCAGCCACGCAGGGGCTGGAAACACCATATATTTT. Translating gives CASSHAGAGNTIYF.

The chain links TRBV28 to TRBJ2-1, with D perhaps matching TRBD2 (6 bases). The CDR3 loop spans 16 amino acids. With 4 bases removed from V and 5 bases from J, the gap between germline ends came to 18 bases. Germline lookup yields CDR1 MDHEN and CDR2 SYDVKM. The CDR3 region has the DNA TGTGCCAGCAGTTCAACAGCTAGCGAGAAGAACAATGAGCAGTTCTTC. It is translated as CASSSTASEKNNEQFF.

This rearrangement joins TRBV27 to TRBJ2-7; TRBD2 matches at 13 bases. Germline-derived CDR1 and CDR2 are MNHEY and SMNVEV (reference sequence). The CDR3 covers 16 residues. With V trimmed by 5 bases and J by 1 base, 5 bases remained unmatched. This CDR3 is CASSARLAGGSYEQYF. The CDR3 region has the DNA TGTGCCAGCAGTGCCCGACTAGCGGGAGGTTCCTACGAGCAGTACTTC.

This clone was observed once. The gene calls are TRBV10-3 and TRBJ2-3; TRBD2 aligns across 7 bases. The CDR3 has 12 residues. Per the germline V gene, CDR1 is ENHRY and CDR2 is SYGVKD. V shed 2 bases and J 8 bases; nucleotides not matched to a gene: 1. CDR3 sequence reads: CAISESGVTQYF. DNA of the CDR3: TGTGCCATCAGTGAGAGCGGGGTTACGCAGTATTTT.

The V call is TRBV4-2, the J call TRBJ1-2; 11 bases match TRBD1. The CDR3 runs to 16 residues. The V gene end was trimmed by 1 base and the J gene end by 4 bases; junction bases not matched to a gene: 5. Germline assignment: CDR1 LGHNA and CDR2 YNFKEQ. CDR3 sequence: CASSQATGTGGYGYTF. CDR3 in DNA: TGTGCCAGCAGCCAAGCTACCGGGACAGGGGGCTATGGCTACACCTTC.